Each of the 13 T cell receptor beta chains below was sequenced from the same sample in a study of beta chain features in type 1 diabetes. Study outcomes and limitations: Within each of all four CD4+ subsets, Type 1 diabetes patients had TCRB CDR3s that were moderately but significantly shorter.

The isolated RNA, all of it, was reverse transcribed, so expressed TCRB transcripts were what got sequenced. Sequenced by immunoSEQ multiplex PCR; TCRdb stores in-frame clones only, minus some. This sample has 310,000 or so clones, with approximately 15% found just once. Their recognized antigens are unknown. The sample taken for sequencing was naive CD4+ T cells from blood. These receptors all stem from a man aged 18 to 30 with type 1 diabetes.

The J gene is TRBJ2-1, the V gene TRBV19; 13 bases line up with TRBD2. In germline, CDR1 is LNHDA, CDR2 SQIVND (reference sequence). The CDR3 spans 18 residues. The V gene end was trimmed by 5 bases and the J gene end by 0 bases; junction bases not matched to a gene: 7. DNA for the CDR3: TGTGCCAGTAGTCAAGGACTAGCGGGAGTAAGCTCCTACAATGAGCAGTTCTTC. This sequence encodes CASSQGLAGVSSYNEQFF.

The rearrangement links TRBV28 to TRBJ2-5; 8 bases are shared with TRBD2. Germline lookup yields CDR1 MDHEN and CDR2 SYDVKM. V was clipped by 7 bases and J by 6 bases; unmatched bases: 4. This CDR3 region has 12 residues. CDR3 sequence (DNA): TGTGCCAGCAAGACTAGCGTGCAGACCCAGTACTTC. This codes for CASKTSVQTQYF. The whole variable domain, filled in from reference TRBV28 and TRBJ2-5, reads DVKVTQSSRYLVKRTGEKVFLECVQDMDHENMFWYRQDPGLGLRLIYFSYDVKMKEKGDIPEGYSVSREKKERFSLILESASTNQTSMYLCASKTSVQTQYFGPGTRLLVL.

The chain employs TRBV29-1 and TRBJ2-7; weak D call: TRBD2 (5 bases). The germline V gene encodes CDR1 SQVTM and CDR2 ANQGSEA. The CDR3 runs to 13 residues. Trimming removed 5 bases from V and 6 bases from J, with 17 bases in between. In DNA, the CDR3 is TGCAGCGTTACGGGAAGGTTTTCGCGCGAGCAGTACTTC. This gives the protein CSVTGRFSREQYF.

This clone was observed a handful of times. V is TRBV7-9 and J is TRBJ1-1; maybe TRBD1 (6 bases). Germline-derived CDR1 and CDR2 are SEHNR and FQNEAQ (reference sequence). The CDR3 has 16 residues. With 6 bases removed from V and 0 bases from J, the gap between germline ends came to 17 bases. In nucleotides, the CDR3 is TGTGCCAGCAGACCAGGGGTAGGCCGATTGAACACTGAAGCTTTCTTT. Translated, it gives CASRPGVGRLNTEAFF.

The chain employs TRBV28 and TRBJ2-7, with TRBD1 matching over 8 bases. V gave up 6 bases and J gave up 3 bases; unmatched junction bases: 7. This CDR3 is built from 14 residues. From germline, CDR1 is MDHEN and CDR2 SYDVKM. The CDR3 coding sequence is TGTGCCAGCAGGAGACAGGGGACTGACTACGAGCAGTACTTC. This sequence encodes CASRRQGTDYEQYF.

Turning to this clone: This sample includes further DNA sequences coding for the same CDR3. V gene TRBV7-2 combines with J gene TRBJ2-3; D ambiguous. CDR3 length: 12 residues. Germline-derived CDR1 and CDR2 are SGHTA and FQGNSA. The V and J ends lost 2 bases and 2 bases respectively, with 2 bases between them. Here the CDR3 DNA reads TGTGCCAGCAGCTTATACACAGATACGCAGTATTTT. Translating gives CASSLYTDTQYF.

This clone was observed a handful of times. The sample contains more than one DNA sequence encoding this CDR3. The J gene is TRBJ2-2, the V gene TRBV7-9; D is perhaps TRBD1 (6 bases). The CDR3 sequence is 13 residues long. Trimming took off 4 bases at V and 4 bases at J, with 7 bases between the two ends. CDR1 is SEHNR and CDR2 is FQNEAQ in the germline V gene (reference sequence). For the CDR3, the DNA is TGTGCCAGCAGCTCACAGGGCACCGGGGAGCTGTTTTTT. Amino acids: CASSSQGTGELFF.

The rearrangement links TRBV7-2 to TRBJ2-5; a possible D gene is TRBD1 (6 bases). Per the germline V gene, CDR1 is SGHTA and CDR2 is FQGNSA. The CDR3 loop spans 14 amino acids. The V gene lost 5 bases and the J gene lost 5 bases, with 15 bases spanning the gap. CDR3 loop: CASSLRTVVETQYF. CDR3 DNA sequence: TGTGCCAGCAGCCTTCGGACAGTCGTGGAGACCCAGTACTTC.

This clone was detected a few times. Other DNA sequences within the sample encode an identical CDR3. The chain links TRBV6-5 to TRBJ2-5; a weak D match, TRBD1 (8 bases). Deletions cut 6 bases from V and 5 bases from J, with 13 bases between. The CDR3 length is 13 residues. CDR1 is MNHEY and CDR2 is SVGAGI in the germline V gene. The CDR3: CASRLQGGETQYF. CDR3 DNA sequence: TGTGCCAGCAGGCTACAGGGGGGGGAGACCCAGTACTTC.

This chain links TRBV28 with TRBJ2-2; D possibly corresponds to TRBD2 (6 bases). The V and J ends lost 6 bases and 7 bases respectively, with 6 bases between them. Germline values: CDR1 MDHEN, CDR2 SYDVKM. There are 11 residues in the CDR3. The CDR3 is CASRGGGELFF. The CDR3 DNA is TGTGCCAGCAGGGGGGGCGGGGAGCTGTTTTTT.

This clone was seen only a few times. The V call is TRBV15, the J call TRBJ1-1; D gene ambiguous. From germline, CDR1 is LNHNV and CDR2 YYDKDF (reference sequence). Trimming left V 5 bases short and J 6 bases short, with 16 bases between. This CDR3 spans 14 amino acids. The CDR3 loop reads CATSDYRARAEAFF. The CDR3 nucleotides are TGTGCCACCAGCGACTACCGGGCGCGCGCTGAAGCTTTCTTT.

The V gene is TRBV5-1, the J gene TRBJ2-3; TRBD2 matches at 10 bases. Germline V CDR1 and CDR2: SGHRS, YFSETQ. V shed 0 bases and J 4 bases; nucleotides not matched to a gene: 2. The CDR3 contains 15 residues. The CDR3, as DNA: TGCGCCAGCAGCTTGGCTAGCGGGGGACCAGATACGCAGTATTTT. Translated, it gives CASSLASGGPDTQYF.

V is TRBV2 and J is TRBJ2-5, with 10 bases matching TRBD2. Germline loops: CDR1 SNHLY, CDR2 FYNNEI. J gave up 4 bases and V 6 bases, and 8 bases lay outside the gene matches. CDR3 size: 15 residues. The CDR3 is CASRETSGVGETQYF. As DNA, the CDR3 is TGTGCCAGCAGAGAAACTAGCGGGGTGGGAGAGACCCAGTACTTC.